A single sample is the source of the 7 T cell receptor beta chains below, sequenced in a study of cytomegalovirus exposure and HLA in healthy donors. PCR used 60 Vbeta primers and 13 Jbeta primers. TCRdb keeps only in-frame clones here, not all; method: immunoSEQ multiplex PCR. The sample shows 100,000 to 150,000 clones, 70% to 75% of them seen only once. Input material: PBMCs. These receptors all come from a male donor in good health and CMV-seronegative.

This clone appeared once. The rearrangement joins TRBV28 to TRBJ2-7; TRBD1 matches at 12 bases. The CDR3 runs to 13 residues. Germline trimming cut 6 bases from V and 5 bases from J; bases unmatched to any gene: 2. Per germline, CDR1 MDHEN and CDR2 SYDVKM. This CDR3 reads CASRGQGAHEQYF. Here the CDR3 DNA reads TGTGCCAGCAGGGGACAGGGGGCCCACGAGCAGTACTTC.

The rearrangement joins TRBV28 to TRBJ1-2; D not certain. V dropped 4 bases and J dropped 7 bases, with 19 bases sitting between them. CDR1 and CDR2 from the germline V gene are MDHEN and SYDVKM. CDR3 length: 15 amino acids. The CDR3 DNA is TGTGCCAGCAGTTCTTTTCGGGAGATCTTCGGTGGCTACACCTTC. Protein product: CASSSFREIFGGYTF.

This sequence joins TRBV28 and TRBJ2-7; TRBD2 matches at 9 bases. The CDR3 sequence is 15 residues long. Germline-derived CDR1 and CDR2 are MDHEN and SYDVKM. Losses at the gene ends were 5 bases for V and 0 bases for J; bases not matched to a gene: 5. The CDR3 region is CASSETSGDSYEQYF. CDR3 DNA: TGTGCCAGCAGTGAGACTAGCGGTGACTCCTACGAGCAGTACTTC.

The genes are TRBV5-1 and TRBJ2-7; tentative D call: TRBD2 (6 bases). V was cut by 2 bases and J by 0 bases, with 9 bases left in between. This CDR3 has 14 amino acids. Per the germline V gene, CDR1 is SGHRS and CDR2 is YFSETQ. The CDR3 bases are TGCGCCAGCAGCTTCGCGGGGAGCTCCTACGAGCAGTACTTC. Residues: CASSFAGSSYEQYF.

This clone was counted once. The chain joins TRBV4-2 to TRBJ2-7; 8 bases map to TRBD2. V lost 0 bases to trimming and J lost 4 bases; unmatched junction nucleotides: 5. The germline CDR1 and CDR2 sequences are LGHNA and YNFKEQ. This CDR3 comprises 15 residues. DNA of the CDR3: TGTGCCAGCAGCCAAGAGAGAACGGGAGGGTACGAGCAGTACTTC. The encoded protein is CASSQERTGGYEQYF.

V usage is TRBV19 and J usage is TRBJ1-5, with D perhaps TRBD1 (5 bases). V was clipped by 5 bases and J by 5 bases, with 16 bases between them. The CDR3 is made up of 15 amino acids. Germline CDR1 reads LNHDA; CDR2 reads SQIVND (reference sequence). The CDR3 coding sequence is TGTGCCAGTAGTTCAGGCGGGACCCCGGATCAGCCCCAGCATTTT. Residues: CASSSGGTPDQPQHF.

This clone has just one count. At one end, the junction sequence differs from germline, possibly due to a read error. This rearrangement joins TRBV7-9 to TRBJ2-7; 7 bases are shared with TRBD2. Germline V CDR1 and CDR2: SEHNR, FQNEAQ (reference sequence). The CDR3 totals 13 residues. The CDR3 nucleotides read TGTTCCAGCAACCATGGGGGGGCCTACGAGCAGTACTTC. This translates into CSSNHGGAYEQYF.